This is a list of T cell receptor beta chains from one sample in a study of cytomegalovirus exposure and HLA in healthy donors. Method: immunoSEQ multiplex PCR; TCRdb's copy keeps in-frame clones and lacks some. The table records about 120,000 clones, around 64% of them present only once. The sequenced sample was PBMCs. The receptors here all came from a man under 40 in good health and CMV-seropositive. Both conserved end residues are part of each CDR3. A D gene is named only where the DNA matches it firmly. The listing skips clone size in some rows; elsewhere it reads once, few, many or a size class.

clone_size,d_call,v_call,j_call,cdr3_nt,cdr3_aa
once,TRBD1,TRBV29-1,TRBJ2-1,TGCAGCGCCGACAGGGGGCGTAGGAATGAGCAGTTCTTC,CSADRGRRNEQFF
once,.,TRBV7-3,TRBJ2-1,TGTGCCAGCAGCCCCGACAGGCAATACAATGAGCAGTTCTTC,CASSPDRQYNEQFF
.,.,TRBV11-1,TRBJ1-5,TGTGCCAGCAGCTTATTCGGGGGGGGTTTATCCAACAATCAGCCCCAGCATTTT,CASSLFGGGLSNNQPQHF
.,TRBD1,TRBV19,TRBJ1-6,TGTGCCAGTAGTATGGGCAGGGGGCAATCACCCCTCCACTTT,CASSMGRGQSPLHF
few,.,TRBV18,TRBJ1-5,TGTGCCAGCTCACCCCCTAGACAGCTCGGGAATCAGCCCCAGCATTTT,CASSPPRQLGNQPQHF
few,TRBD2,TRBV29-1,TRBJ2-5,TGCAGCGTTGTACGGGGGCGGGAGGGAGAGACCCAGTACTTC,CSVVRGREGETQYF
.,TRBD1,TRBV7-2,TRBJ1-1,TGTGCCAGCAGACGGGACAGGGGGGTGAACACTGAAGCTTTCTTT,CASRRDRGVNTEAFF
few,TRBD2,TRBV29-1,TRBJ2-3,TGCAGCCCTAACTTATACGGGACTAGCAGTACAGATACGCAGTATTTT,CSPNLYGTSSTDTQYF
.,.,TRBV13,TRBJ2-5,TGTGCCAGCAGCTTTTCCCTACAGGGATTAGAGACCCAGTACTTC,CASSFSLQGLETQYF
few,TRBD2,TRBV6-5,TRBJ2-7,TGTGCCAGCACCCGTAGCGGGGGGGGGCTCTACGAGCAGTACTTC,CASTRSGGGLYEQYF
.,.,TRBV6-5,TRBJ2-7,TGTGCCAGCAGGCGCCGGGGGGCACAAGCCTACGAGCAGTACTTC,CASRRRGAQAYEQYF
.,.,TRBV30,TRBJ2-7,TGTGCCTGGAATAGCCAGGGCTTATTCTACGAGCAGTACTTC,CAWNSQGLFYEQYF
.,TRBD2,TRBV27,TRBJ2-1,TGTGCCAGCAGTTTATTCATCAGCGGGACCTACAATGAGCAGTTCTTC,CASSLFISGTYNEQFF
few,TRBD2,TRBV28,TRBJ2-2,TGTGCCAGCAGTTTAAAACTAGCGGGCACCGGGGAGCTGTTTTTT,CASSLKLAGTGELFF
.,.,TRBV4-1,TRBJ1-5,TGCGCCAGCAGCCAAGTACAGATCTCCGGCAATCAGCCCCAGCATTTT,CASSQVQISGNQPQHF
.,.,TRBV7-8,TRBJ1-3,TGTGCGGCCCGGGGGGGACCTGGAAACACCATATATTTT,CAARGGPGNTIYF
.,.,TRBV9,TRBJ1-1,TGTGCCAGCAGCGTAAGTATTGAGGGAACTGAAGCTTTCTTT,CASSVSIEGTEAFF
.,.,TRBV7-9,TRBJ1-2,TGTGCCAGCAGCTTAAGTAGGCAGGGCTATGGCTACACCTTC,CASSLSRQGYGYTF
.,TRBD1,TRBV6-1,TRBJ2-5,TGTGCCAGCAGTGAAGGTCCGGGACAGGGACAAGAGACCCAGTACTTC,CASSEGPGQGQETQYF
few,TRBD1,TRBV11-3,TRBJ2-6,TGTGCCAGCAGCTCCAGGGGGTACGGGGCCAACGTCCTGACTTTC,CASSSRGYGANVLTF
.,.,TRBV4-2,TRBJ2-3,TGTGCCAGCAGCCAAGATAGAAGCACAGATACGCAGTATTTT,CASSQDRSTDTQYF
.,.,TRBV6-5,TRBJ2-1,TGTGCCAGCAGTTACAGTGGGACTGGCTCCTACAATGAGCAGTTCTTC,CASSYSGTGSYNEQFF
few,.,TRBV7-9,TRBJ2-5,TGTGCCAGCAGCTTATACGCAGGCCCACAAGAGACCCAGTACTTC,CASSLYAGPQETQYF
.,TRBD2,TRBV9,TRBJ2-3,TGTGCCAGCAGCGTACAGGCTAGCGGGAGCAGAGATACGCAGTATTTT,CASSVQASGSRDTQYF
.,.,TRBV28,TRBJ1-1,TGTGCCAGCAGCAGCTCACCCCCATTTGAGGGAGCTTTCTTT,CASSSSPPFEGAFF
.,TRBD2,TRBV29-1,TRBJ2-1,TGCAGCGTTTTCGGACTAGCGGGCTACTACAATGAGCAGTTCTTC,CSVFGLAGYYNEQFF
.,.,TRBV28,TRBJ2-3,TGTGCCAGCAGTTTCGGGACAACGGCGCAGTATTTT,CASSFGTTAQYF
.,.,TRBV11-2,TRBJ1-2,TGTGCCAGCAGCTTTGGGGCTTATGGCTACACCTTC,CASSFGAYGYTF
few,TRBD2,TRBV7-2,TRBJ2-5,TGTGCCAGCAGCCCTCTAGCGGGGGGGGAAGAGACCCAGTACTTC,CASSPLAGGEETQYF
.,.,TRBV9,TRBJ1-5,TGTGCCAGCAGCCCCGGCGGGCTGAGCGGCAATCAGCCCCAGCATTTT,CASSPGGLSGNQPQHF
.,TRBD1,TRBV30,TRBJ1-6,TGTGCCTGGACGGGACAGGGGGCCAACATAAGGTCACCCCTCCACTTT,CAWTGQGANIRSPLHF